This is a list of T cell receptor beta chains from one sample in a study of blood T cell repertoires in COVID-19. Assay used: immunoSEQ multiplex PCR; TCRdb lists only in-frame clones, some missing. The sample carries a few hundred thousand clones, around 82% recorded once. Input material: PBMCs or T cells enriched from blood (not recorded which). Receptors were obtained from a man in his fifties who had recovered from COVID-19. The CDR3 runs from the conserved cysteine through the conserved F or W. The order of the fields is V gene, D gene, clone size, J gene, CDR3 protein, CDR3 DNA. The D gene is left open where the match is weak. For some rows the clone size is stated as once, few or many, or as a class when expanded; others skip it.

>TRBV6-2/TRBV6-3|TRBD2|-|TRBJ2-7
CASSYGGVPLVYEQYF
TGTGCCAGCAGTTATGGGGGGGTCCCCCTCGTCTACGAGCAGTACTTC
>TRBV14|-|once|TRBJ2-2
CASSPQRLGELFF
TGTGCCAGCAGCCCGCAGCGCCTAGGGGAGCTGTTTTTT
>TRBV6-6|TRBD1|-|TRBJ2-2
CASSYGQGFAGELFF
TGTGCCAGCAGTTACGGACAGGGTTTTGCCGGGGAGCTGTTTTTT
>TRBV4-1|-|-|TRBJ1-5
CASSRGFLGNQPQHF
TGCGCCAGCAGCCGAGGGTTTCTCGGCAATCAGCCCCAGCATTTT
>TRBV11-2|-|few|TRBJ1-2
CASSLGASGYTF
TGTGCCAGCAGCTTAGGAGCAAGCGGCTACACCTTC
>TRBV6-5|TRBD1|-|TRBJ2-7
CASRKTGGGYEQYF
TGTGCCAGCAGGAAGACAGGGGGCGGGTACGAGCAGTACTTC
>TRBV5-1|TRBD2|-|TRBJ2-7
CASSLGTSSPEQYF
TGCGCCAGCAGCTTGGGGACTAGCTCCCCCGAGCAGTACTTC
>TRBV7-8|TRBD2|once|TRBJ2-5
CASSPPGLEETQYF
TGTGCCAGCAGCCCCCCGGGACTAGAAGAGACCCAGTACTTC
>TRBV7-6|-|-|TRBJ1-3
CASGGATLGGRSGNTIYF
TGTGCCAGCGGAGGGGCCACCTTGGGAGGGCGCTCTGGAAACACCATATATTTT
>TRBV9|TRBD1|-|TRBJ1-1
CASSSRTGGTEAFF
TGTGCCAGCAGCTCCCGGACAGGGGGGACTGAAGCTTTCTTT
>TRBV10-2|-|-|TRBJ2-1
CASSSGLLAYNEQFF
TGCGCCAGCAGTAGCGGCCTGTTGGCCTACAATGAGCAGTTCTTC
>TRBV4-1|-|-|TRBJ2-1
CASSQLLASSYNEQFF
TGCGCCAGCAGCCAATTATTAGCGAGCTCCTACAATGAGCAGTTCTTC
>TRBV6-5|TRBD1|-|TRBJ2-7
CASSYLTGQGGYEQYF
TGTGCCAGCAGTTACCTCACCGGACAGGGTGGGTACGAGCAGTACTTC
>TRBV19|TRBD1|-|TRBJ1-5
CASSIVRDRGQPQHF
TGTGCCAGTAGCATCGTCCGGGACAGGGGCCAGCCCCAGCATTTT
>TRBV18|TRBD1|-|TRBJ1-1
CASSPTRDRVITEAFF
TGTGCCAGCTCACCAACGAGGGACAGGGTTATCACTGAAGCTTTCTTT
>TRBV6-5|-|-|TRBJ2-7
CASSQGSSYEQYF
TGTGCCAGCAGTCAGGGGAGCTCCTACGAGCAGTACTTC
>TRBV19|-|-|TRBJ2-7
CASSLYGGYEQYF
TGTGCCAGTAGTCTATACGGGGGCTACGAGCAGTACTTC
>TRBV24-1|-|-|TRBJ2-1
CATSDSGTQTYNEQFF
TGTGCCACCAGTGACTCCGGGACACAAACATACAATGAGCAGTTCTTC
>TRBV7-2|-|-|TRBJ1-4
CASSPAGQTSEKLFF
TGTGCCAGCAGCCCAGCGGGGCAAACGAGTGAAAAACTGTTTTTT
>TRBV6-5|TRBD1|-|TRBJ1-2
CASSPRDRYGYTF
TGTGCCAGCAGCCCCCGGGACAGATATGGCTACACCTTC
>TRBV4-3|TRBD1|many|TRBJ2-2
CASRWTGSNGELFF
TGCGCCAGCAGGTGGACAGGTTCCAACGGGGAGCTGTTTTTT
>TRBV7-9|TRBD2|once|TRBJ2-1
CAGTGGAREQFF
TGTGCCGGAACCGGGGGGGCTCGTGAGCAGTTCTTC
>TRBV4-3|-|-|TRBJ1-1
CASSQARRGTEAFF
TGCGCCAGCAGCCAAGCCCGTCGGGGCACTGAAGCTTTCTTT
>TRBV2|-|-|TRBJ2-3
CASKGGGGADTQYF
TGTGCCAGCAAGGGTGGTGGGGGCGCAGATACGCAGTATTTT
>TRBV19|-|-|TRBJ1-6
CASSPDSFSPLHF
TGTGCCAGTAGTCCTGACAGTTTTTCACCCCTCCACTTT
>TRBV5-5|-|-|TRBJ1-3
CASSSTGYSGNTIYF
TGTGCCAGCAGCTCGACAGGTTACTCTGGAAACACCATATATTTT
>TRBV7-2|-|-|TRBJ2-3
CASSLRPSTDTQYF
TGTGCCAGCAGCCTACGTCCTAGCACAGATACGCAGTATTTT
>TRBV7-3|-|-|TRBJ2-1
CASSSDLRRRGDNEQFF
TGTGCCAGCAGCTCTGACTTGAGGAGGAGAGGTGACAATGAGCAGTTCTTC
>TRBV19|TRBD1|-|TRBJ1-1
CASSPPGQDNTEAFF
TGTGCCAGTAGTCCGCCGGGACAGGATAACACTGAAGCTTTCTTT
>TRBV27|TRBD2|-|TRBJ2-3
CASAGTSGGADTQYF
TGTGCCAGCGCGGGGACTAGCGGAGGGGCAGATACGCAGTATTTT
>TRBV6-4|-|-|TRBJ1-1
CASAPGGTSTEAFF
TGTGCCAGCGCCCCTGGAGGGACTAGCACTGAAGCTTTCTTT
>TRBV27|-|-|TRBJ2-2
CASSYASGELFF
TGTGCCAGCAGTTATGCGAGCGGGGAGCTGTTTTTT
>TRBV6-5|TRBD2|many|TRBJ2-1
CASQGLAGAREQFF
TGTGCCAGCCAAGGACTAGCGGGAGCTCGAGAGCAGTTCTTC
>TRBV5-6|-|-|TRBJ2-7
CASSLRTYYEQYF
TGTGCCAGCAGCTTGCGCACCTACTACGAGCAGTACTTC
>TRBV7-9|-|-|TRBJ2-3
CASSLGQVQYF
TGTGCCAGCAGCTTAGGCCAGGTCCAGTATTTT
>TRBV6-1|TRBD1|-|TRBJ1-5
CASSEVGTENQPQHF
TGTGCCAGCAGTGAAGTGGGGACAGAAAATCAGCCCCAGCATTTT
>TRBV5-4|-|-|TRBJ1-2
CASSPDRSYGYTF
TGTGCCAGCAGTCCTGACAGATCCTATGGCTACACCTTC
>TRBV11-1|-|-|TRBJ2-7
CASSLDVLSYEQYF
TGTGCCAGCAGCTTAGACGTACTCTCCTACGAGCAGTACTTC
>TRBV3-1/TRBV3-2|TRBD2|-|TRBJ2-1
CASSQGTSGRLGQFF
TGTGCCAGCAGCCAGGGGACTAGCGGGAGATTAGGGCAGTTCTTC
>TRBV18|TRBD2|-|TRBJ2-7
CASSPPGGGGPVHEQYF
TGTGCCAGCTCACCCCCAGGTGGGGGGGGACCTGTCCACGAGCAGTACTTC
>TRBV7-8|-|-|TRBJ1-6
CASSLLQGDSPLHF
TGTGCCAGCAGCTTACTCCAAGGGGATTCACCCCTCCACTTT
>TRBV6-4|-|-|TRBJ2-2
CASSASPGRNTGELFF
TGTGCCAGCAGTGCGTCCCCAGGGCGAAACACCGGGGAGCTGTTTTTT
>TRBV29-1|TRBD2|few|TRBJ2-4
CSVDGRGNIQYF
TGCAGCGTTGATGGGAGGGGAAACATTCAGTACTTC
>TRBV7-6|-|few|TRBJ1-1
CASSPLGTLNTEAFF
TGTGCCAGCAGCCCTTTGGGGACTTTGAACACTGAAGCTTTCTTT
>TRBV9|TRBD1|once|TRBJ2-3
CASSEPSGTGVDTQYF
TGTGCCAGCAGTGAGCCTTCCGGGACAGGGGTGGATACGCAGTATTTT
>TRBV18|-|-|TRBJ1-1
CASSPFQGQNTEAFF
TGTGCCAGCTCACCTTTTCAGGGTCAGAACACTGAAGCTTTCTTT
>TRBV10-3|TRBD2|-|TRBJ2-1
CAISESVRGTNNEQFF
TGTGCCATCAGTGAGTCGGTGCGGGGGACGAACAATGAGCAGTTCTTC